These T cell receptor beta chains were read from a single sample in a study of type 1 and type 2 diabetes patients. One entry per CDR3 protein results from TCRdb running MiXCR on the multiplex PCR reads. The data hold around 300,000 distinct CDR3 sequences, with 47% observed a single time. Sample: peripheral blood mononuclear cells (PBMCs). The receptors come from a man between 18 and 29 years old with type 2 diabetes. Both conserved end residues are part of each CDR3. A D gene is named only where the DNA matches it firmly. Rows may omit the clone size; those that give it use once, few, many or a size class.

V: TRBV10-3
J: TRBJ2-3
size: .
D: TRBD2
DNA: TGTGCCATCAGTGAAACTAGCGGGAGTCCAGATACGCAGTATTTT
CDR3: CAISETSGSPDTQYF

V: TRBV6-5
J: TRBJ2-1
size: few
D: .
DNA: TGTGCCAGCAGCCAAGGCCTCCCGGGTAGTGAGCAGTTCTTC
CDR3: CASSQGLPGSEQFF

V: TRBV15
J: TRBJ1-5
size: few
D: .
DNA: TGTGCCACCAGCAGAGATCGAGGAAGGGGCGGTAATCAGCCCCAGCATTTT
CDR3: CATSRDRGRGGNQPQHF

V: TRBV29-1
J: TRBJ2-2
size: .
D: .
DNA: TGCAGCGTTGACGGTACCGACAGTTCCACCGGGGATCTGTTTTTT
CDR3: CSVDGTDSSTGDLFF

V: TRBV4-2
J: TRBJ2-7
size: few
D: TRBD2
DNA: TGTGCCAGCAGCCAAGAAGGGGAGCGGGAGTCCGGAGAGCAGTACTTC
CDR3: CASSQEGERESGEQYF

V: TRBV2
J: TRBJ1-4
size: many
D: .
DNA: TGTGCCAGCAGCATTCGTGGTGAAAAACTGTTTTTT
CDR3: CASSIRGEKLFF

V: TRBV9
J: TRBJ1-2
size: .
D: .
DNA: TGTGCCAGCAGCGTAAGCCCCGGGGCCCTAAACTATGGCTACACCTTC
CDR3: CASSVSPGALNYGYTF

V: TRBV27
J: TRBJ2-1
size: few
D: TRBD1
DNA: TGTGCCAGCAGTTACGGACAGGGGGGCAATGAGCAGTTCTTC
CDR3: CASSYGQGGNEQFF

V: TRBV30
J: TRBJ2-3
size: .
D: TRBD2
DNA: TGTGCCTGGAGTGTACTAGGTCTAGCGGGGATAGCTAGCACAGATACGCAGTATTTT
CDR3: CAWSVLGLAGIASTDTQYF

V: TRBV4-3
J: TRBJ2-1
size: .
D: .
DNA: TGCGCCAGCAGCCAAGTGGGGGGGGCCGATGAGCAGTTCTTC
CDR3: CASSQVGGADEQFF

V: TRBV4-1
J: TRBJ2-7
size: .
D: TRBD1
DNA: TGCGCCAGCAGCCAGAGACAGGGGGCATACGAGCAGTACTTC
CDR3: CASSQRQGAYEQYF

V: TRBV10-1
J: TRBJ1-2
size: few
D: TRBD1
DNA: TGCGCCAGCACGGACAGGGGGGAAAACTATGGCTACACCTTC
CDR3: CASTDRGENYGYTF

V: TRBV4-1
J: TRBJ2-7
size: .
D: TRBD2
DNA: TGCGCCAGCAGCCAGCGCGGGGGGGCATTCAATGAGCAGTACTTC
CDR3: CASSQRGGAFNEQYF

V: TRBV19
J: TRBJ2-7
size: .
D: TRBD1
DNA: TGTGCCAGTAGTATTATGGGACAGGGCGTCTCCATCTACGAGCAGTACTTC
CDR3: CASSIMGQGVSIYEQYF

V: TRBV12-3/TRBV12-4
J: TRBJ2-3
size: .
D: .
DNA: TGTGCCAGCAGTTTTAAGGGGGTGGGTACGCAGTATTTT
CDR3: CASSFKGVGTQYF

V: TRBV29-1
J: TRBJ2-1
size: few
D: .
DNA: TGCAGCGTTGTCTTCTACGAGCGCAATGAGCAGTTCTTC
CDR3: CSVVFYERNEQFF

V: TRBV11-2
J: TRBJ1-1
size: .
D: TRBD1
DNA: TGTGCCAGCAGCCGCGGGACAGCAGAAGCTTTCTTT
CDR3: CASSRGTAEAFF

V: TRBV12-3/TRBV12-4
J: TRBJ2-5
size: few
D: .
DNA: TGTGCCAGCGGACAGAAAGAGACCCAGTACTTC
CDR3: CASGQKETQYF

V: TRBV29-1
J: TRBJ1-1
size: once
D: .
DNA: TGCAGCGTTGAATGGCGGGAGAACACTGAAGCTTTCTTT
CDR3: CSVEWRENTEAFF

V: TRBV2
J: TRBJ2-5
size: .
D: .
DNA: TGTGCCAGCGGCGGGACCGAGACCCAGTACTTC
CDR3: CASGGTETQYF

V: TRBV19
J: TRBJ2-7
size: .
D: TRBD2
DNA: TGTGCCAGTACCAAACTAGCGGGAGACTACGAGCAGTACTTC
CDR3: CASTKLAGDYEQYF

V: TRBV19
J: TRBJ1-1
size: .
D: TRBD1
DNA: TGTGCCACCAGGGGGCAGCAGAACACTGAAGCTTTCTTT
CDR3: CATRGQQNTEAFF

V: TRBV2
J: TRBJ2-1
size: .
D: .
DNA: TGTGCCAGCAGTGCTGGGGGGGCCGGCTACAATGAGCAGTTCTTC
CDR3: CASSAGGAGYNEQFF

V: TRBV6-2/TRBV6-3
J: TRBJ2-3
size: few
D: TRBD1
DNA: TGTGCCAGCAGTTACTCGACCCTCAGCCGATGGACAGGGGGCTCCACAGATACGCAGTATTTT
CDR3: CASSYSTLSRWTGGSTDTQYF

V: TRBV13
J: TRBJ1-4
size: few
D: .
DNA: TGTGCCAGCAGTGGCGGCAGTAATGAAAAACTGTTTTTT
CDR3: CASSGGSNEKLFF

V: TRBV6-6
J: TRBJ1-1
size: few
D: .
DNA: TGTGCCAGCAGTTACAGGGTAGTCGGAAACCTTAACACTGAAGCTTTCTTT
CDR3: CASSYRVVGNLNTEAFF

V: TRBV2
J: TRBJ2-7
size: few
D: TRBD2
DNA: TGTGCCAGCAGCGCAAGGACTAGCGGGAGGCTGGGGTCCTACGAGCAGTACTTC
CDR3: CASSARTSGRLGSYEQYF

V: TRBV5-8
J: TRBJ1-2
size: .
D: .
DNA: TGTGCCAGCAGCTTGTTTTTGTGGGGGAGGAATGGCTACACCTTC
CDR3: CASSLFLWGRNGYTF

V: TRBV7-9
J: TRBJ1-6
size: .
D: TRBD1
DNA: TGTGCCAGCAGCTTATACGGGACAGGGCTGAGAGTGGAGTCACCCCTCCACTTT
CDR3: CASSLYGTGLRVESPLHF

V: TRBV7-8
J: TRBJ1-1
size: .
D: TRBD1
DNA: TGTGCCAAAAGGGTAGGGGGCTCGAAGTATTTT
CDR3: CAKRVGGSKYF

V: TRBV19
J: TRBJ2-7
size: few
D: .
DNA: TGTGCCAGTAGTTCCTCATGGGGTCGGTCCGAGCAGTACTTC
CDR3: CASSSSWGRSEQYF

V: TRBV20-1
J: TRBJ1-1
size: .
D: TRBD1
DNA: TGCAGTGCTACCGACAGGGGAGGAACTGAAGCTTTCTTT
CDR3: CSATDRGGTEAFF

V: TRBV19
J: TRBJ2-1
size: .
D: .
DNA: TGTGCCAGTAGTAAACGTGGGAGCAGGGGCAATGAGCAGTTCTTC
CDR3: CASSKRGSRGNEQFF

V: TRBV7-9
J: TRBJ2-5
size: few
D: TRBD2
DNA: TGTGCCAGCAGCGATCTAGCGGGGGGACAAGAGACCCAGTACTTC
CDR3: CASSDLAGGQETQYF